This entry lists 11 T cell receptor beta chains sequenced from one sample in a study of shared clonotypes between healthy human individuals. Naive CD8 populations comprised CD45RO-negative cells positively selected for CCR7, excluding terminally differentiated effector memory CD45RA+ cells. Assay: immunoSEQ multiplex PCR; the TCRdb copy retains only in-frame clones and omits some. Among around 2.1 million clones, about 92% were seen once, and the ten largest hold about 1.5%. Sequenced material: naive CD8+ T cells from PBMCs. Receptor source: a man aged 18-30 years in good health. Some clones in this sample may be carry-over from other donors' samples.

V usage is TRBV14 and J usage is TRBJ1-5; D is unresolved. The V gene's germline CDR1 is SGHDN and CDR2 FVKESK. This CDR3 is built from 20 residues. Trimming pared 0 bases from V and 0 bases from J, leaving 21 bases between. CDR3 in amino acids: CASSQDRAALDFYSNQPQHF. The CDR3 DNA is TGTGCCAGCAGCCAAGACCGGGCAGCCCTCGACTTCTATAGCAATCAGCCCCAGCATTTT.

The chain is built from TRBV5-1 and TRBJ2-5; D is unresolved. CDR3 length: 11 residues. Trimming shortened V by 5 bases and J by 4 bases, and 6 bases separated the two germline ends. CDR1 and CDR2 (germline): SGHRS, YFSETQ. In DNA, the CDR3 is TGCGCCAGCAGAGTGACAGAGACCCAGTACTTC. Residues: CASRVTETQYF.

The chain has TRBV27 and TRBJ1-2; TRBD1 aligns across 7 bases. J was trimmed by 2 bases and V by 6 bases; bases with no gene match: 9. Germline CDR1 and CDR2: MNHEY and SMNVEV (reference sequence). This CDR3 contains 15 residues. DNA for the CDR3: TGTGCCAGCAGCAAACGCGGACAGGAGAACTATGGCTACACCTTC. Its translation is CASSKRGQENYGYTF.

For this clone: This specimen includes other DNA sequences encoding the same CDR3. The chain carries TRBV9 and TRBJ2-3; no clear D. Germline CDR1 and CDR2: SGDLS and YYNGEE. Trimming removed 0 bases at V and 4 bases at J, with 3 bases between. The CDR3 is made up of 12 amino acids. The CDR3 sequence: CASSVAPDTQYF. The CDR3 bases are TGTGCCAGCAGCGTAGCTCCAGATACGCAGTATTTT.

This chain joins TRBV10-3 and TRBJ2-3; no clear D. The germline V and J ends were trimmed by 4 bases and 0 bases, with 8 bases remaining between them. The germline V gene encodes CDR1 ENHRY and CDR2 SYGVKD. The CDR3 extends over 14 amino acids. The CDR3 DNA reads TGTGCCATCAGTGCCCGTCCTAGCACAGATACGCAGTATTTT. Its translation is CAISARPSTDTQYF.

The chain is built from TRBV11-2 and TRBJ2-3, with 10 bases matching TRBD2. Germline V gene sequence: CDR1 SGHAT, CDR2 FQNNGV. After removal of 5 bases from V and 4 bases from J, the junction contained 3 bases not matched to a gene. This CDR3 is 14 amino acids long. This CDR3 reads CASSPSGSPDTQYF. The CDR3 nucleotides read TGTGCCAGCAGCCCTAGCGGGAGCCCAGATACGCAGTATTTT.

J is TRBJ2-5 and V is TRBV27; 14 bases match TRBD2. Germline V gene lookup returns CDR1 MNHEY and CDR2 SMNVEV (reference sequence). The CDR3 spans 18 residues. V gave up 5 bases and J gave up 2 bases; unmatched junction bases: 10. The CDR3 nucleotides are TGTGCCAGCAGTCAGAAGGGACTAGCGGGAGTATCACAAGAGACCCAGTACTTC. It specifies CASSQKGLAGVSQETQYF.

The V and J genes are TRBV12-2 and TRBJ1-1. TRBV12-2 constitutes a pseudogene. The CDR3 has 16 residues. DNA of the CDR3: TGTGCAAGTCGCTTAGTATCACCGGAGGGGAACACTGAAGCTTTCTTT. This encodes CASRLVSPEGNTEAFF.

The rearrangement uses TRBV6-5 and TRBJ2-3; D is unresolved. The CDR3 runs 11 residues. Germline V gene lookup returns CDR1 MNHEY and CDR2 SVGAGI. V was clipped by 6 bases and J by 5 bases, with 6 bases between them. The CDR3 DNA follows: TGTGCCAGCAGCACCATAGATACGCAGTATTTT. Translation: CASSTIDTQYF.

V gene TRBV5-5 combines with J gene TRBJ2-1; 13 bases are shared with TRBD2. V shed 1 base, J shed 0 bases, and the junction held 1 base outside the gene matches. This CDR3 comprises 17 residues. Germline-derived CDR1 and CDR2 are SGHKS and YYEKEE (reference sequence). The CDR3 protein is CASSLRTSGSSYNEQFF. The CDR3 DNA follows: TGTGCCAGCAGCTTGCGGACTAGCGGGAGCTCCTACAATGAGCAGTTCTTC.

J is TRBJ2-2 and V is TRBV19; 14 bases agree with TRBD2. This CDR3 is built from 17 residues. Germline lookup yields CDR1 LNHDA and CDR2 SQIVND (reference sequence). The V gene end was trimmed by 4 bases and the J gene end by 5 bases; junction bases not matched to a gene: 6. The CDR3 protein is CASSRGLAGGRTGELFF. The CDR3 DNA is TGTGCCAGTAGTAGAGGACTAGCGGGAGGTAGGACCGGGGAGCTGTTTTTT. Combining the CDR3 with reference TRBV19 and TRBJ2-2 gives the whole variable domain DGGITQSPKYLFRKEGQNVTLSCEQNLNHDAMYWYRQDPGQGLRLIYYSQIVNDFQKGDIAEGYSVSREKKESFPLTVTSAQKNPTAFYLCASSRGLAGGRTGELFFGEGSRLTVL.